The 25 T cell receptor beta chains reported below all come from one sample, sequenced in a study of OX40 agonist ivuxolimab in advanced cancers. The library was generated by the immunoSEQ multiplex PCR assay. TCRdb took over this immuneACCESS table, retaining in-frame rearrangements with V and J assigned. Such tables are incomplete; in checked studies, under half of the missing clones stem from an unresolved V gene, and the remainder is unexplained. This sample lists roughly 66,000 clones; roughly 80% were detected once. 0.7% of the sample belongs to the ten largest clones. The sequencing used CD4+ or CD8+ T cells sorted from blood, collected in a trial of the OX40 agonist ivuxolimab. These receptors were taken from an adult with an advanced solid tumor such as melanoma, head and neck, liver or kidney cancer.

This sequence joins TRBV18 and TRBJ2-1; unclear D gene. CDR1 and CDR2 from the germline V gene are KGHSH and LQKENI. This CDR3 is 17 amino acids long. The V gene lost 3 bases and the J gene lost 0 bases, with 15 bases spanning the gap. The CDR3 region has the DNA TGTGCCAGCTCACCCAAGGGCCGAGGAACCTCCTACAATGAGCAGTTCTTC. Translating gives CASSPKGRGTSYNEQFF. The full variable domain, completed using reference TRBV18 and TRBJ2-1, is NAGVMQNPRHLVRRRGQEARLRCSPMKGHSHVYWYRQLPEEGLKFMVYLQKENIIDESGMPKERFSAEFPKEGPSILRIQQVVRGDSAAYFCASSPKGRGTSYNEQFFGPGTRLTVL.

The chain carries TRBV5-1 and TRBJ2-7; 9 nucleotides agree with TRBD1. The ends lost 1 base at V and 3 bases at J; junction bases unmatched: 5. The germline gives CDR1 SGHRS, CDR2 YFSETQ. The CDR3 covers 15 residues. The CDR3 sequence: CASSLSDRGGYEQYF. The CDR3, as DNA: TGCGCCAGCAGCTTGAGCGACAGGGGGGGCTACGAGCAGTACTTC. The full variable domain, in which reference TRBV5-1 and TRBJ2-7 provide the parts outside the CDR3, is KAGVTQTPRYLIKTRGQQVTLSCSPISGHRSVSWYQQTPGQGLQFLFEYFSETQRNKGNFPGRFSGRQFSNSRSEMNVSTLELGDSALYLCASSLSDRGGYEQYFGPGTRLTVT.

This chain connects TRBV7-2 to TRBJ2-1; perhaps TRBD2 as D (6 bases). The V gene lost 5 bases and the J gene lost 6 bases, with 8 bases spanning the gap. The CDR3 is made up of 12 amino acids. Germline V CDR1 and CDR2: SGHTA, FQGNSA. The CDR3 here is CASSRRGNEQFF. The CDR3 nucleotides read TGTGCCAGCAGCCGGAGGGGCAATGAGCAGTTCTTC.

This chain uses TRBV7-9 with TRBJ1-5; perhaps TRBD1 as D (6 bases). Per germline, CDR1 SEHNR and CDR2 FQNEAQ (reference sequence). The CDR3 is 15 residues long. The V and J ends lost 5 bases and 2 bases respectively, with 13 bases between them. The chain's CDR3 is CASSAQGGGNQPQHF. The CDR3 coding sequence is TGTGCCAGCAGCGCACAGGGTGGGGGCAATCAGCCCCAGCATTTT.

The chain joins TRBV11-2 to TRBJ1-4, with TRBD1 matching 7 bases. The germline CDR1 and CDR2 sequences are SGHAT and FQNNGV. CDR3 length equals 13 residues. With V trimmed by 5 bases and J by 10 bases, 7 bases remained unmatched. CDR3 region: CASSDRESAKLFF. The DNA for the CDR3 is TGTGCCAGCAGCGACAGGGAATCGGCAAAACTGTTTTTT.

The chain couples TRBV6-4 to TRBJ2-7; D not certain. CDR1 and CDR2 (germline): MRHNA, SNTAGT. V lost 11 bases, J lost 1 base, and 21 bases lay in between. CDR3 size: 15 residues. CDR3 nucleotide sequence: TGTGCCCCCGGATCCCCAGGCTCTCAATCCTACGAGCAGTACTTC. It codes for CAPGSPGSQSYEQYF.

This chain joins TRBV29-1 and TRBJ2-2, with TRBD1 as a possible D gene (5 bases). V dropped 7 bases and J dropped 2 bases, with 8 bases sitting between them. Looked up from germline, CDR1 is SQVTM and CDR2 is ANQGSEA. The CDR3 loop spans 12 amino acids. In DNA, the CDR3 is TGCAGCGCTGGGGCTAACACCGGGGAGCTGTTTTTT. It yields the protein CSAGANTGELFF.

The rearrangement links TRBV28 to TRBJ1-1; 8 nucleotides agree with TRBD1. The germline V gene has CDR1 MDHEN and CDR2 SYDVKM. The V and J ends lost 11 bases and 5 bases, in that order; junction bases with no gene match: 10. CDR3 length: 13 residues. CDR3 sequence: CAHTGGFRTEAFF. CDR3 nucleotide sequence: TGTGCCCACACAGGGGGTTTTCGGACTGAAGCTTTCTTT.

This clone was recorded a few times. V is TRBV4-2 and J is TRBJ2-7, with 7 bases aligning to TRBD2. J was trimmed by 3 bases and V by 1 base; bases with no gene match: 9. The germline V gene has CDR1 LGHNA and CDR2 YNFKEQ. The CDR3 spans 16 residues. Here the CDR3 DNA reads TGTGCCAGCAGCCAAGGGGGGAGCGGGACCCTCTACGAGCAGTACTTC. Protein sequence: CASSQGGSGTLYEQYF.

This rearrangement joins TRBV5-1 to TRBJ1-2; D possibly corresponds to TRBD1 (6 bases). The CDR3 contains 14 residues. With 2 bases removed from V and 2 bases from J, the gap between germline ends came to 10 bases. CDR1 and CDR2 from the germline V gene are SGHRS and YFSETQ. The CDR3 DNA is TGCGCCAGCAGCTTACAGGGATCCAACTATGGCTACACCTTC. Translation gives CASSLQGSNYGYTF.

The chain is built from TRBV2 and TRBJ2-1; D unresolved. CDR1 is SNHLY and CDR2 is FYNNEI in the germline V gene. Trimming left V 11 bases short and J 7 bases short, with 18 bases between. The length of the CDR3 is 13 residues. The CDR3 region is CASRTDFFNEQFF. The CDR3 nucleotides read TGTGCCTCTCGGACCGATTTCTTTAATGAGCAGTTCTTC.

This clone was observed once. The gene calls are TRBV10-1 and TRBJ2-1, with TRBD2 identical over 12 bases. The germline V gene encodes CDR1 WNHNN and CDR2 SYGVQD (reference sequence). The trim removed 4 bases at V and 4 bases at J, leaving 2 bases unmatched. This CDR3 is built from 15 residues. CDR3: CASSVGLAGYNEQFF. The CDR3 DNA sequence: TGCGCCAGCAGTGTCGGACTAGCGGGATACAATGAGCAGTTCTTC.

The chain's CDR3 is CASSLGQGSSYEQYF. Written as DNA, the CDR3 is TGTGCCAGCAGCTTAGGACAGGGGAGCTCCTACGAGCAGTACTTC. This chain links TRBV7-9 with TRBJ2-7, with 8 bases matching TRBD1. V shed 1 base and J 0 bases; nucleotides not matched to a gene: 2. This CDR3 is 15 amino acids long. In germline, CDR1 is SEHNR, CDR2 FQNEAQ (reference sequence).

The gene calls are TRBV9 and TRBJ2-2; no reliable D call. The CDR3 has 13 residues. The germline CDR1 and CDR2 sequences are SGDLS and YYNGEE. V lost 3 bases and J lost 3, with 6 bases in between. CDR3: CASSATHTGELFF. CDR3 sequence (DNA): TGTGCCAGCAGCGCAACACACACCGGGGAGCTGTTTTTT. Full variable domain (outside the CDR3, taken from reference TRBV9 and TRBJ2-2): DSGVTQTPKHLITATGQRVTLRCSPRSGDLSVYWYQQSLDQGLQFLIQYYNGEERAKGNILERFSAQQFPDLHSELNLSSLELGDSALYFCASSATHTGELFFGEGSRLTVL.

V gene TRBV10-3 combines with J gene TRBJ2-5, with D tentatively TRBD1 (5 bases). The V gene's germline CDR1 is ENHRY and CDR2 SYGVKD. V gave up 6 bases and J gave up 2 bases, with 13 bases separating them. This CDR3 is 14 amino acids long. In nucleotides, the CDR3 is TGTGCCATCAGCGAAATGACAGCTCAAGAGACCCAGTACTTC. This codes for CAISEMTAQETQYF.

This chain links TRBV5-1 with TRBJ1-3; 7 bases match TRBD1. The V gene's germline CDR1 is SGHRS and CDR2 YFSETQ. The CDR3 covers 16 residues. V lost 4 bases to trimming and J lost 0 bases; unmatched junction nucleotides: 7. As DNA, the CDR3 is TGCGCCAGCAGCATGGGACAGTTCAGCTCTGGAAACACCATATATTTT. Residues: CASSMGQFSSGNTIYF.

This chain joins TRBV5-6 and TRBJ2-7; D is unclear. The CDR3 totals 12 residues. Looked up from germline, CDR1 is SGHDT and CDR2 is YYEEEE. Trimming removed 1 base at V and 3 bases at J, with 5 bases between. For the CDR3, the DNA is TGTGCCAGCAGCTTGTGGATCTACGAGCAGTACTTC. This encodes CASSLWIYEQYF. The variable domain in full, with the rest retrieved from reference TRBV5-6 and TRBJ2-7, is DAGVTQSPTHLIKTRGQQVTLRCSPKSGHDTVSWYQQALGQGPQFIFQYYEEEERQRGNFPDRFSGHQFPNYSSELNVNALLLGDSALYLCASSLWIYEQYFGPGTRLTVT.

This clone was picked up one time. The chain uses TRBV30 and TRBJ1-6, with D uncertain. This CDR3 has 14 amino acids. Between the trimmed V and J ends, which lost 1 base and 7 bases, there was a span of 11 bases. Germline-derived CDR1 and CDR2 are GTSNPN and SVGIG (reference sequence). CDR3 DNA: TGTGCCTGGAGTGCTTGGTCTAAAAATTCACCCCTCCACTTT. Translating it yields CAWSAWSKNSPLHF. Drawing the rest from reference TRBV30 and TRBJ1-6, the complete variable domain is SQTIHQWPATLVQPVGSPLSLECTVEGTSNPNLYWYRQAAGRGLQLLFYSVGIGQISSEVPQNLSASRPQDRQFILSSKKLLLSDSGFYLCAWSAWSKNSPLHFGNGTRLTVT.

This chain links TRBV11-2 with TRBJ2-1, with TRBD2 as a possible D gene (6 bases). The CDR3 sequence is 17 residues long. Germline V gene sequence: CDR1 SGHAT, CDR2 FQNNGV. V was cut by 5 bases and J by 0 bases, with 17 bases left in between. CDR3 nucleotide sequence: TGTGCCAGCAGCACCCGACTAGTTGGGAGCTCCTACAATGAGCAGTTCTTC. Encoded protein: CASSTRLVGSSYNEQFF. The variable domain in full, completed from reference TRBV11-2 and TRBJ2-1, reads EAGVAQSPRYKIIEKRQSVAFWCNPISGHATLYWYQQILGQGPKLLIQFQNNGVVDDSQLPKDRFSAERLKGVDSTLKIQPAKLEDSAVYLCASSTRLVGSSYNEQFFGPGTRLTVL.

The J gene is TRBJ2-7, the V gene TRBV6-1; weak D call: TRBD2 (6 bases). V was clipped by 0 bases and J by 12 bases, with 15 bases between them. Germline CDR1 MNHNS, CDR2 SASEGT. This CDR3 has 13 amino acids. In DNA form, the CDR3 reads TGTGCCAGCAGTGAAGCTCTGGAGGGGACTGCGTACTTC. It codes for CASSEALEGTAYF.

CDR3 sequence reads: CASRLIGTGELFF. CDR3 in DNA: TGTGCCAGCCGTCTTATTGGCACCGGGGAGCTGTTTTTT. The genes are TRBV6-5 and TRBJ2-2; D is unclear. The CDR3 totals 13 residues. V dropped 8 bases and J dropped 4 bases, with 11 bases sitting between them. Germline V gene lookup returns CDR1 MNHEY and CDR2 SVGAGI.

CDR3 in DNA: TGTGCCAGCAGCTCCCCGGGGACAGGGAGAAACTATGGCTACACCTTC. It encodes CASSSPGTGRNYGYTF. The rearrangement uses TRBV5-4 and TRBJ1-2; 9 bases line up with TRBD1. This CDR3 region has 16 residues. V lost 3 bases, J lost 2 bases, and 8 bases stayed unmatched. In germline, CDR1 is SGHNT, CDR2 YYREEE (reference sequence).

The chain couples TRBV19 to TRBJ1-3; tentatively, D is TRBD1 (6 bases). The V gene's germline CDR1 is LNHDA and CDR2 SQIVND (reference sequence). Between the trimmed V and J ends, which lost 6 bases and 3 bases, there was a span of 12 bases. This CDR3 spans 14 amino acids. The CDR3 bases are TGTGCCAGTAGCCCCACGACAGGTGGAAACACCATATATTTT. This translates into CASSPTTGGNTIYF.

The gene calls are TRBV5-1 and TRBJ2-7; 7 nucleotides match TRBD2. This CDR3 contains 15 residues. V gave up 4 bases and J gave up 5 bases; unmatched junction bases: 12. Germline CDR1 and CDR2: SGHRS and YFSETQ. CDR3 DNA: TGCGCCAGCAGCGGGGGGGTGCGGGAGACCCACGAGCAGTACTTC. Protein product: CASSGGVRETHEQYF.

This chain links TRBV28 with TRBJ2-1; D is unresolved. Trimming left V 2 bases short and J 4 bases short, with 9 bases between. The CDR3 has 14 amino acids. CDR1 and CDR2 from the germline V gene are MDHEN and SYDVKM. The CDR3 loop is CASSLPQTYNEQFF. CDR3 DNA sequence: TGTGCCAGCAGTTTACCCCAGACTTACAATGAGCAGTTCTTC. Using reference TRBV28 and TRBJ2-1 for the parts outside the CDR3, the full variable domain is DVKVTQSSRYLVKRTGEKVFLECVQDMDHENMFWYRQDPGLGLRLIYFSYDVKMKEKGDIPEGYSVSREKKERFSLILESASTNQTSMYLCASSLPQTYNEQFFGPGTRLTVL.